Presented here are 19 T cell receptor beta chains from one specimen sequenced in a study of neurological immune-mediated disorders. Each CDR3 protein is one row after TCRdb ran MiXCR on the 5' RACE reads. The data show more than 9,000 distinct CDR3 sequences, with around 20% seen just once and around 50% held by the top ten. Sequenced input: CD8+ T cells from blood. The receptors come from a woman aged 60-70 years with HTLV-1-associated myelopathy (HAM/TSP).

The chain uses TRBV12-3 or TRBV12-4 and TRBJ2-1; the D is unclear. The ends were cut back, 5 bases at V and 0 bases at J, with 20 bases in the middle. The CDR3 is 18 amino acids. The CDR3 bases are TGTGCCAGCAGTCCACCCGACCCCTTAGCTCTCTCCTACAATGAGCAGTTCTTC. Translation: CASSPPDPLALSYNEQFF.

Ten or more counts support this clonotype. V and J are TRBV5-1 and TRBJ2-7; 8 nucleotides line up with TRBD2. Germline V gene lookup returns CDR1 SGHRS and CDR2 YFSETQ. The J segment lost 6 bases and the V segment lost 0 bases, leaving 8 bases of the junction unmatched. The CDR3 loop spans 15 amino acids. CDR3 sequence: CASSLGYGGAGEQYF. CDR3 coding DNA: TGCGCCAGCAGCTTGGGGTACGGGGGGGCAGGCGAGCAGTACTTC.

This clonotype was seen at least ten times. V usage is TRBV5-1 and J usage is TRBJ2-3; D not certain. Germline-derived CDR1 and CDR2 are SGHRS and YFSETQ. The CDR3 contains 16 residues. With 4 bases removed from V and 0 bases from J, the gap between germline ends came to 15 bases. The CDR3 DNA reads as TGCGCCAGCAGCGATCGCCACAGCGAAAGCACAGATACGCAGTATTTT. Translating it yields CASSDRHSESTDTQYF.

The V call is TRBV5-6, the J call TRBJ2-1; D is uncertain. Germline-derived CDR1 and CDR2 are SGHDT and YYEEEE. The CDR3 length is 14 residues. The V end lost 0 bases, the J end lost 4 bases, and 8 bases lay between the germline ends. The CDR3 DNA sequence: TGTGCCAGCAGCTTGGGGACGGTGTACAATGAGCAGTTCTTC. Its protein is CASSLGTVYNEQFF. The full variable domain, in which reference TRBV5-6 and TRBJ2-1 provide the parts outside the CDR3, is DAGVTQSPTHLIKTRGQQVTLRCSPKSGHDTVSWYQQALGQGPQFIFQYYEEEERQRGNFPDRFSGHQFPNYSSELNVNALLLGDSALYLCASSLGTVYNEQFFGPGTRLTVL.

This clonotype was seen ten or more times. The chain carries TRBV4-2 and TRBJ2-1; 11 nucleotides match TRBD2. This CDR3 region has 15 residues. CDR1 is LGHNA and CDR2 is YNFKEQ in the germline V gene. The junction had 5 bases not matched to a gene; V was cut back by 6 bases and J by 4 bases. The CDR3 loop reads CASRPGLAAYNEQFF. In DNA form, the CDR3 reads TGTGCCAGCAGGCCGGGACTAGCGGCATACAATGAGCAGTTCTTC.

Notes on this clonotype: At one boundary the junction diverges from the germline segment, which might be a read error. This sequence joins TRBV7-7 and TRBJ2-2; 10 bases agree with TRBD2. The CDR3 spans 16 residues. Per germline, CDR1 SSHAT and CDR2 FNYEAQ (reference sequence). CDR3 nucleotides: TGTGCTAGCAGCTACACTAGCGGGGTTGACACCGGGGAGCTGTTTTTT. It translates to CASSYTSGVDTGELFF.

This clonotype was recorded at least ten times. The chain combines TRBV20-1 with TRBJ2-7; TRBD2 aligns across 10 bases. This CDR3 has 18 residues. CDR1 and CDR2 (germline): DFQATT, SNEGSKA (reference sequence). The ends lost 0 bases at V and 0 bases at J; junction bases unmatched: 11. CDR3 DNA sequence: TGCAGTGCTAGAGATATACTTCGGCTAGCGGGGGACTCCTACGAGCAGTACTTC. It encodes CSARDILRLAGDSYEQYF.

This clonotype was counted many times. The CDR3 DNA follows: TGTGCCAGCAGTTACCGGGGCGCGGGGTTATACAATGAGCAGTTCTTC. It is translated as CASSYRGAGLYNEQFF. The V call is TRBV6-5, the J call TRBJ2-1; D might be TRBD2 (6 bases). CDR3 length: 16 amino acids. From germline, CDR1 is MNHEY and CDR2 SVGAGI. V was shortened by 2 bases and J by 4 bases, with 15 bases between the two germline ends.

This clonotype showed up many times. The chain has TRBV2 and TRBJ2-7, with D unclear. The CDR3 extends over 13 amino acids. V shed 2 bases and J shed 3 bases, with 8 bases lying between them. CDR1 and CDR2 (germline): SNHLY, FYNNEI. The CDR3 DNA reads TGTGCCAGCAGTGAACCCGGGCTCTACGAGCAGTACTTC. Its protein is CASSEPGLYEQYF.

This clonotype was picked up a small number of times. The chain joins TRBV4-2 to TRBJ2-1; 9 nucleotides match TRBD1. The length of the CDR3 is 15 residues. Trimming took 0 bases from V and 6 from J; bases not matched to a gene: 3. Germline CDR1 reads LGHNA; CDR2 reads YNFKEQ. In nucleotides, the CDR3 is TGTGCCAGCAGCCAAGATTGGGACAGGGCCAATGAGCAGTTCTTC. Translating gives CASSQDWDRANEQFF.

This chain links TRBV5-1 with TRBJ2-1; 12 nucleotides agree with TRBD2. Trimming removed 4 bases from V and 6 bases from J; junction bases left unmatched: 8. In germline, CDR1 is SGHRS, CDR2 YFSETQ. There are 16 residues in the CDR3. The CDR3 coding sequence is TGCGCCAGCAGCCTTTGGACTAGCGGGGCGGCCAATGAGCAGTTCTTC. Residues: CASSLWTSGAANEQFF.

This clonotype was detected many times. V usage is TRBV6-5 and J usage is TRBJ2-7; D might be TRBD1 (7 bases). The CDR3 runs to 13 residues. With 8 bases removed from V and 2 bases from J, the gap between germline ends came to 13 bases. Germline V gene lookup returns CDR1 MNHEY and CDR2 SVGAGI. The CDR3 spells CASWAGQTYEQYF. The CDR3 bases are TGTGCCAGCTGGGCGGGACAGACCTACGAGCAGTACTTC.

Many counts were recorded for this clonotype. The V call is TRBV20-1, the J call TRBJ2-5; 9 nucleotides agree with TRBD1. There are 14 residues in the CDR3. The ends lost 6 bases at V and 1 base at J; junction bases unmatched: 6. Germline V gene lookup returns CDR1 DFQATT and CDR2 SNEGSKA (reference sequence). CDR3 amino acids: CSAPRDRVQETQYF. The CDR3 DNA is TGCAGTGCCCCCCGGGACAGGGTCCAAGAGACCCAGTACTTC.

As regards this clonotype: It may be a read error: a sequence one base away is much more abundant. The CDR3 nucleotides are TGTGCCAGCATCGGACCTTCATCTAATGAAAAACTGTTTTTT. Encoded protein: CASIGPSSNEKLFF. The chain combines TRBV19 with TRBJ1-4; D call uncertain. V was shortened by 9 bases and J by 3 bases, with 14 bases between the two germline ends. The CDR3 has 14 residues. Germline assignment: CDR1 LNHDA and CDR2 SQIVND (reference sequence). Full variable domain (remainder filled in from reference TRBV19 and TRBJ1-4): DGGITQSPKYLFRKEGQNVTLSCEQNLNHDAMYWYRQDPGQGLRLIYYSQIVNDFQKGDIAEGYSVSREKKESFPLTVTSAQKNPTAFYLCASIGPSSNEKLFFGSGTQLSVL.

This clonotype appeared once. The V call is TRBV20-1, the J call TRBJ2-1; D remains ambiguous. V was cut by 5 bases and J by 0 bases, with 14 bases left in between. The CDR3 length is 15 residues. Germline CDR1 reads DFQATT; CDR2 reads SNEGSKA (reference sequence). The CDR3 DNA reads TGCAGTGCTGCCCCATCCAGGCCCTCCTACAATGAGCAGTTCTTC. Translating gives CSAAPSRPSYNEQFF.

This clonotype was recorded at least ten times. The chain is built from TRBV5-1 and TRBJ1-1; D not certain. The CDR3 totals 14 residues. V lost 0 bases and J 6 bases, leaving 12 bases between the germline ends. From germline, CDR1 is SGHRS and CDR2 YFSETQ. DNA of the CDR3: TGCGCCAGCAGCTTGGCCTGGGGTTCCGCTGAAGCTTTCTTT. Its translation is CASSLAWGSAEAFF.

This clonotype was picked up many times. The chain uses TRBV6-2 or TRBV6-3 and TRBJ2-7; possibly TRBD1 for D (6 bases). CDR1 MNHEY and CDR2 SVGEGT come from the germline V gene. The CDR3 runs 14 residues. The V gene lost 6 bases and the J gene lost 2 bases, with 14 bases spanning the gap. For the CDR3, the DNA is TGTGCCAGCAGCGCTCAGGGGACAACCTACGAGCAGTACTTC. Amino acid sequence: CASSAQGTTYEQYF.

Ten or more counts support this clonotype. Its ends do not fully match the called genes, so a read error is possible. CDR3 DNA sequence: TGTGCCAGCAGCTTAGTGGCCGGGGGTGAGCGGTACTTC. Protein product: CASSLVAGGERYF. J is TRBJ2-7 and V is TRBV7-9; possibly TRBD2 for D (6 bases). The germline gives CDR1 SEHNR, CDR2 FQNEAQ (reference sequence). The CDR3 runs to 13 residues.

In its sample, this clonotype was seen many times. The chain is built from TRBV20-1 and TRBJ1-5; 7 nucleotides line up with TRBD1. Germline CDR1 DFQATT, CDR2 SNEGSKA (reference sequence). After removal of 6 bases from V and 6 bases from J, the junction contained 8 bases not matched to a gene. The length of the CDR3 is 13 residues. The CDR3 coding sequence is TGCAGTGCCACACAGGGGATAGGTCAGCCCCAGCATTTT. Translating gives CSATQGIGQPQHF.